A selection of T cell receptor beta chains follows, all from one sample in a study of human T cells and chemical hapten exposure. TCRdb reprocessed the RACE reads via MiXCR and lists one record per CDR3 protein. The repertoire includes some 180,000 distinct CDR3 sequences, 20% to 25% of them detected once, and about 6.7% sits in the top ten. This specimen was whole blood, taken in connection with sensitization to the hapten diphenylcyclopropenone (DPC). These receptors all stem from a woman aged 45 to 65 with alopecia areata. Some clones in this sample may be carry-over from other donors' samples. Both conserved end residues are part of each CDR3. The D gene is left open where the match is weak. Expanded clones are given a class, and other clones once, few, many or no size at all.

d_gene: -; len: 12; j_gene: TRBJ2-5; v_gene: TRBV20-1; abundance: -; CDR3nt: TGCAGTGCTCCTCTCGGGGGTGAGACCCAGTACTTC; CDR3aa: CSAPLGGETQYF
d_gene: TRBD1; len: 13; j_gene: TRBJ2-2; v_gene: TRBV5-1; abundance: few; CDR3nt: TGCGCCAGCCAGGGGGTTGGCACCGGGGAGCTGTTTTTT; CDR3aa: CASQGVGTGELFF
d_gene: -; len: 14; j_gene: TRBJ2-2; v_gene: TRBV2; abundance: -; CDR3nt: TGTGCCAGCAGTGCCTTGGAGGGGGCCGGGGAGCTGTTTTTT; CDR3aa: CASSALEGAGELFF
d_gene: -; len: 15; j_gene: TRBJ2-7; v_gene: TRBV20-1; abundance: -; CDR3nt: TGCAGTGCTGGATCACTTAGATCAAGCTCCTACGAGCAGTACTTC; CDR3aa: CSAGSLRSSSYEQYF
d_gene: TRBD1; len: 13; j_gene: TRBJ1-5; v_gene: TRBV2; abundance: few; CDR3nt: TGTGCCAGCAGGTGGGACAGGTCAGGCCCCCAGCATTTT; CDR3aa: CASRWDRSGPQHF
d_gene: -; len: 13; j_gene: TRBJ2-7; v_gene: TRBV25-1; abundance: -; CDR3nt: TGTGCCAGTACCGGGTTTAGCTCCTACGAGCAGTACTTC; CDR3aa: CASTGFSSYEQYF
d_gene: -; len: 14; j_gene: TRBJ2-1; v_gene: TRBV3-1; abundance: few; CDR3nt: TGTGCCAGCAGCCAAGGGGACAACCGGGATGAGCAGTTCTTC; CDR3aa: CASSQGDNRDEQFF
d_gene: -; len: 14; j_gene: TRBJ2-7; v_gene: TRBV5-4; abundance: -; CDR3nt: TGTGCCAGCAGCTCCGAGGGGGGATCTTACGAGCAGTACTTC; CDR3aa: CASSSEGGSYEQYF
d_gene: TRBD2; len: 14; j_gene: TRBJ2-3; v_gene: TRBV20-1; abundance: many; CDR3nt: TGCAGTGCTACGACTAGCGGGTCCACAGATACGCAGTATTTT; CDR3aa: CSATTSGSTDTQYF
d_gene: -; len: 13; j_gene: TRBJ1-2; v_gene: TRBV6-5; abundance: many; CDR3nt: TGTGCCACATCACAGTCAATTAACTATGGCTACACCTTC; CDR3aa: CATSQSINYGYTF
d_gene: -; len: 17; j_gene: TRBJ1-5; v_gene: TRBV7-2; abundance: -; CDR3nt: TGTGCCAGCAGCTACCCCGCTCCGCCGCGTGGCCATGAGCCCCAGCATTTT; CDR3aa: CASSYPAPPRGHEPQHF
d_gene: -; len: 14; j_gene: TRBJ2-5; v_gene: TRBV9; abundance: few; CDR3nt: TGTGCCAGCAGCGTAGGCCCGTCAGAAGAGACCCAGTACTTC; CDR3aa: CASSVGPSEETQYF
d_gene: -; len: 16; j_gene: TRBJ2-7; v_gene: TRBV5-1; abundance: few; CDR3nt: TGCGCCAGCAGCTTCGCGGGCGGGACAGCCATCCCCGAGCAGTACTTC; CDR3aa: CASSFAGGTAIPEQYF
d_gene: -; len: 14; j_gene: TRBJ1-1; v_gene: TRBV14; abundance: many; CDR3nt: TGTGCCAGCAGCCAGCTGGGGAAAGGCACTGAAGCTTTCTTT; CDR3aa: CASSQLGKGTEAFF
d_gene: TRBD2; len: 17; j_gene: TRBJ2-7; v_gene: TRBV20-1; abundance: few; CDR3nt: TGCAGTGCTGGGGATTTAGCGGGAGGGAAAGTGATATACGAGCAGTACTTC; CDR3aa: CSAGDLAGGKVIYEQYF
d_gene: -; len: 14; j_gene: TRBJ1-2; v_gene: TRBV5-1; abundance: -; CDR3nt: TGCGCCAGCAGACCCGACCCAGGGAACTATGGCTACACCTTC; CDR3aa: CASRPDPGNYGYTF
d_gene: -; len: 16; j_gene: TRBJ2-3; v_gene: TRBV15; abundance: few; CDR3nt: TGTGCCACCAGCAGATTTCTAGCAATTGGAACAGATACGCAGTATTTT; CDR3aa: CATSRFLAIGTDTQYF
d_gene: TRBD1; len: 16; j_gene: TRBJ2-5; v_gene: TRBV5-1; abundance: -; CDR3nt: TGCGCCAGCAGCACCGGGAGGACAGGGGCGCAAGAGACCCAGTACTTC; CDR3aa: CASSTGRTGAQETQYF
d_gene: -; len: 14; j_gene: TRBJ2-7; v_gene: TRBV20-1; abundance: -; CDR3nt: TGCAGTGCTCGGGGGCAGGTTAGCTCCTACGAGCAGTACTTC; CDR3aa: CSARGQVSSYEQYF
d_gene: TRBD1; len: 13; j_gene: TRBJ2-7; v_gene: TRBV29-1; abundance: -; CDR3nt: TGCAGCGTTGCCCCGACAGGGAGTTACGAGCAGTACTTC; CDR3aa: CSVAPTGSYEQYF
d_gene: -; len: 13; j_gene: TRBJ1-5; v_gene: TRBV20-1; abundance: few; CDR3nt: TGCAGTTTTAGGGTGGGGGGCAATCAGCCCCAGCATTTT; CDR3aa: CSFRVGGNQPQHF
d_gene: -; len: 15; j_gene: TRBJ2-3; v_gene: TRBV29-1; abundance: few; CDR3nt: TGCAGCGTTGAAGCGGTAGCGGAGTCGACAGATACGCAGTATTTT; CDR3aa: CSVEAVAESTDTQYF
d_gene: -; len: 13; j_gene: TRBJ2-4; v_gene: TRBV9; abundance: -; CDR3nt: TGTGCCAGCAGCCAAAGGTCGGGGTCCCTTCAGTACTTC; CDR3aa: CASSQRSGSLQYF
d_gene: -; len: 11; j_gene: TRBJ1-4; v_gene: TRBV29-1; abundance: few; CDR3nt: TGCAGCGTGTCCGGGGGCGAAAAACTGTTTTTT; CDR3aa: CSVSGGEKLFF
d_gene: -; len: 13; j_gene: TRBJ2-5; v_gene: TRBV4-1; abundance: -; CDR3nt: TGCGCCAGCAGCCAAGCACAGGAAGAGACCCAGTACTTC; CDR3aa: CASSQAQEETQYF
d_gene: -; len: 12; j_gene: TRBJ2-7; v_gene: TRBV12-3/TRBV12-4; abundance: few; CDR3nt: TGTGCCAGCAGCCGCCCCCTCCTCCCAGCGTACTTC; CDR3aa: CASSRPLLPAYF
d_gene: -; len: 15; j_gene: TRBJ1-5; v_gene: TRBV5-1; abundance: many; CDR3nt: TGCGCCAGCAGCCCTACGGGGGGGATAGGGCAGCCCCAGCATTTT; CDR3aa: CASSPTGGIGQPQHF